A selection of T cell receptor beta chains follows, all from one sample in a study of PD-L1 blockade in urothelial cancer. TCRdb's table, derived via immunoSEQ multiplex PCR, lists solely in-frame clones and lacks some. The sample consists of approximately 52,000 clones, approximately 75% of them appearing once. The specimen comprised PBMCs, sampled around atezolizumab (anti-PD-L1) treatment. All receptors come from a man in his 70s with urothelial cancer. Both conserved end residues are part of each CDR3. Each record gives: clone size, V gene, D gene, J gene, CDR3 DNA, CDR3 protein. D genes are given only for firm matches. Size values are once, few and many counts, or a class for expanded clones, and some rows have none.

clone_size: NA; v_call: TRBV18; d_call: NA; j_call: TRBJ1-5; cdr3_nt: TGTGCCAGCTCACAGGGGCCCAATCAGCCCCAGCATTTT; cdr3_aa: CASSQGPNQPQHF
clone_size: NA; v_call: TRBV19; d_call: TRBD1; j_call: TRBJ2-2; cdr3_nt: TGTGCCAGTAGAAGTTTAACAGGGGTTTCCGGGGAGCTGTTTTTT; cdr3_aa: CASRSLTGVSGELFF
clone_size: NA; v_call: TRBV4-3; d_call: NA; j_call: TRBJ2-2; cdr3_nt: TGCGCCAGCAGCCAAGATTTTCGGGGTAGGACGACCGGGGAGCTGTTTTTT; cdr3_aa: CASSQDFRGRTTGELFF
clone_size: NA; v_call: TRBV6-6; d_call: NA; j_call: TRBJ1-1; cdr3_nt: TGTGCCAGCACCAAGGACAGCAACACTGAAGCTTTCTTT; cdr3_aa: CASTKDSNTEAFF
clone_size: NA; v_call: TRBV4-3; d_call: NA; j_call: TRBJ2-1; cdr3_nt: TGCGCCAGCAGCCAGGGCTTGATGAATGAGCAGTTCTTC; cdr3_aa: CASSQGLMNEQFF
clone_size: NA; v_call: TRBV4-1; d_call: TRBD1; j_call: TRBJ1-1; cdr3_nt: TGCGCCAGCAGCCCTACAGGGGCGGGTTCGACGAACACTGAAGCTTTCTTT; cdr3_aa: CASSPTGAGSTNTEAFF
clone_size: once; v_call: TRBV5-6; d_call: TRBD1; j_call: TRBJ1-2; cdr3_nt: TGTGCCAGCAGCTTAGGACAGGTCGTAAACTATGGCTACACCTTC; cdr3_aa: CASSLGQVVNYGYTF
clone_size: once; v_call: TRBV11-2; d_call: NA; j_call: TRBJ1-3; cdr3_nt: TGTGCCAGCAGCTTAGTGGGGGGGTCTGGAAACACCATATATTTT; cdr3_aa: CASSLVGGSGNTIYF
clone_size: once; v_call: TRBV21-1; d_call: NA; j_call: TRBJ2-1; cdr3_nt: TGTGCCAGCAGCAAGGATTGTATGTGGGACAGACTAAGACTAGCGGGAGACGCGGCTGAGCAGTTCTTC; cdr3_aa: CASSKDCMWDRLRLAGDAAEQFF
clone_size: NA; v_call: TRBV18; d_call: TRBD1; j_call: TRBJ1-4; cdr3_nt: TGTGCCAGCTCACCAGGGACAGTCGTCGAAAAACTGTTTTTT; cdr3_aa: CASSPGTVVEKLFF
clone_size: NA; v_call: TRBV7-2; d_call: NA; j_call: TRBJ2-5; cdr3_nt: TGTGCCAGCAGCTTAGCGGGAGAAGGGCAAGAGACCCAGTACTTC; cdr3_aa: CASSLAGEGQETQYF
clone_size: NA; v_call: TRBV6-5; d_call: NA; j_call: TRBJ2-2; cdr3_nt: TGTGCCAGCAGTTACGGATTGAGAGGGCGGTCCGGGGAGCTGTTTTTT; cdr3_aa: CASSYGLRGRSGELFF
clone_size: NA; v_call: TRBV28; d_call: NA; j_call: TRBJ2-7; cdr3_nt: TGTGCCAGCAGTTTCCTAGGGCAGGGGATCTACGAGCAGTACTTC; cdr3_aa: CASSFLGQGIYEQYF
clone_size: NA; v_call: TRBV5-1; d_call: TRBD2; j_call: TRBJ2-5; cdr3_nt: TGCGCCAGCAGCTTGAGCGGGGGGGCCTGGGAGACCCAGTACTTC; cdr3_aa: CASSLSGGAWETQYF
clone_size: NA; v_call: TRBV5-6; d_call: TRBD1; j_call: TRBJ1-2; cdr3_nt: TGTGCCAGCAGCAAGGACAGGGGCTATGGCTACACCTTC; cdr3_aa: CASSKDRGYGYTF
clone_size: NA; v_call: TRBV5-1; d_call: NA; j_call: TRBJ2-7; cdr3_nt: TGCGCCAGCAGCTTCGTAGAGGGTTACGAGCAGTACTTC; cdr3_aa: CASSFVEGYEQYF
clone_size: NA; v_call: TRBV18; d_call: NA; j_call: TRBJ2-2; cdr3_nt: TGTGCCAGCTCACCTCTCCAGCTTTCAGGGCGGCACACCGGGGAGCTGTTTTTT; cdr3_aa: CASSPLQLSGRHTGELFF
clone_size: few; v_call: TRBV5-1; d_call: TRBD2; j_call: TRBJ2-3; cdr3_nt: TGCGCCAGCAGCTTGGGGCTAGCGGGATGGGCAGATACGCAGTATTTT; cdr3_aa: CASSLGLAGWADTQYF
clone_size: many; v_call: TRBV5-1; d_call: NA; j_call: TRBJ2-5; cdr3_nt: TGCGCCAGCAGCCCTGGATCCGGCGGGTTACAAGAGACCCAGTACTTC; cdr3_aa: CASSPGSGGLQETQYF
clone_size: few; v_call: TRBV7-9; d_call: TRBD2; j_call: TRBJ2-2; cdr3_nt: TGTGCCAGCAGCTCAGGACTAGCGGGGGCGACACGGGCCGGGGAGCTGTTTTTT; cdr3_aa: CASSSGLAGATRAGELFF
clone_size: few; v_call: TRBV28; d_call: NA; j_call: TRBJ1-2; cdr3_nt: TGTGCCAGCAGACCACTCGGGGGAGCTAACTATGGCTACACCTTC; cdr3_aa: CASRPLGGANYGYTF
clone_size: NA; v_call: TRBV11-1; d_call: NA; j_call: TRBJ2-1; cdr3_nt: TGTGCCAGCAGCTCCACCAGGGGCGCATATGAGCAGTTCTTC; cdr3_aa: CASSSTRGAYEQFF
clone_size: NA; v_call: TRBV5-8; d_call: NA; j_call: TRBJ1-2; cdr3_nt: TGTGCCAGCAGCTTGGAATCCGGGTCCAACTATGGCTACACCTTC; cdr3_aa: CASSLESGSNYGYTF
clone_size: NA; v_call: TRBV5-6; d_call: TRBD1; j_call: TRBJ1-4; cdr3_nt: TGTGCCAGCAGCAAACTACGACAGGGGGGTAATGAAAAACTGTTTTTT; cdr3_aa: CASSKLRQGGNEKLFF
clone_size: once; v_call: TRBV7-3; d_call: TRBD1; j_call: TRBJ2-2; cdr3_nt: TGTGCCAGCAGCCCCGGGACAGGGAACACCGGGGAGCTGTTTTTT; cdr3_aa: CASSPGTGNTGELFF
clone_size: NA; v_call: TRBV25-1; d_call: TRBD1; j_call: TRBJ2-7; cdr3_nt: TGTGCCAGCAGTTCGGACAGGGTAGTCGGCGAGCAGTACTTC; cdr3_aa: CASSSDRVVGEQYF
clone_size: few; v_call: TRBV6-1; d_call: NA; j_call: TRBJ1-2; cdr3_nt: TGTGCCAGCAGTGTGGGCCTCGGACAATATGGCTACACCTTC; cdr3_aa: CASSVGLGQYGYTF
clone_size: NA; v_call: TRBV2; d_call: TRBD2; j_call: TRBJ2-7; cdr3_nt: TGTGCCAGCAAACCGGGACTAGCGGGGGCCCAAATCTCCTACGAGCAGTACTTC; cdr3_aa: CASKPGLAGAQISYEQYF